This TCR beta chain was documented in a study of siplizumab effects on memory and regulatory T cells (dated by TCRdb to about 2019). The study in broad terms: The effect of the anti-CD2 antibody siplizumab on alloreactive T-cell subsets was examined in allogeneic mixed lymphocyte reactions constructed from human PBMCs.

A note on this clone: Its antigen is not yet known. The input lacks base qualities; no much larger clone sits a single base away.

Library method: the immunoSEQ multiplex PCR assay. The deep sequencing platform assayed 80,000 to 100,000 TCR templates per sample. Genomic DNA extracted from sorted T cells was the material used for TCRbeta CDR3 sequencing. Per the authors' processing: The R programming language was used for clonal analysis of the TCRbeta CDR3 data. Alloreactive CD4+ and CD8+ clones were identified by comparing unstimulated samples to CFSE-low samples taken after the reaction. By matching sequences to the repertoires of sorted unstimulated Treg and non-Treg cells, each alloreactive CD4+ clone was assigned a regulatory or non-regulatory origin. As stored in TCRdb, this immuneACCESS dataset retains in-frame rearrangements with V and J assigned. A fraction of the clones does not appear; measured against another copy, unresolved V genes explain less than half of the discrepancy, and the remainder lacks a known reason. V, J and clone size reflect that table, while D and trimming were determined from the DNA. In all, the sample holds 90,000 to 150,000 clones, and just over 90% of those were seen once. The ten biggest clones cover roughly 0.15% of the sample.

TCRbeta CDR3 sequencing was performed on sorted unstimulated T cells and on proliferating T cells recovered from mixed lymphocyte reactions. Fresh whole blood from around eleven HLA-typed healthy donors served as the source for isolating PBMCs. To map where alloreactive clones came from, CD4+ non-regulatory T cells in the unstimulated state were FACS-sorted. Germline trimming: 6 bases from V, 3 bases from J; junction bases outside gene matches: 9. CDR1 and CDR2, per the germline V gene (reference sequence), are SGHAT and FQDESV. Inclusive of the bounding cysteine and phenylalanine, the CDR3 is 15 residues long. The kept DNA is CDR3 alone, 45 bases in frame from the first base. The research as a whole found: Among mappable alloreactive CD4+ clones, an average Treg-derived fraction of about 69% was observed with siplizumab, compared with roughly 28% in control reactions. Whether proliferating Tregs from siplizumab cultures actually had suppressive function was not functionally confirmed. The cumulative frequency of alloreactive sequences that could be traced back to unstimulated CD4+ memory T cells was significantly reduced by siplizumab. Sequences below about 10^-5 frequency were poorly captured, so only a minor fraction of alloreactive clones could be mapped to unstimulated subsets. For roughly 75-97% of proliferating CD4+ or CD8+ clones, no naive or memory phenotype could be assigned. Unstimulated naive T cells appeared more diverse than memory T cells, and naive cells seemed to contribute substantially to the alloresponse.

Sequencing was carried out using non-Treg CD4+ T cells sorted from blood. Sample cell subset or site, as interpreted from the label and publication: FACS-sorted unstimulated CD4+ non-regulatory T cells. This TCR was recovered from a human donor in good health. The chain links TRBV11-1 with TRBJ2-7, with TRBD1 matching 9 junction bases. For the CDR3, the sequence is CASSRPGQGLYEQYF. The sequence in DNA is TGTGCCAGCAGTAGGCCGGGACAGGGCCTCTACGAGCAGTACTTC. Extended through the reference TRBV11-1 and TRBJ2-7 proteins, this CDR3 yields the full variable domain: EAEVAQSPRYKITEKSQAVAFWCDPISGHATLYWYRQILGQGPELLVQFQDESVVDDSQLPKDRFSAERLKGVDSTLKIQPAELGDSAMYLCASSRPGQGLYEQYFGPGTRLTVT.